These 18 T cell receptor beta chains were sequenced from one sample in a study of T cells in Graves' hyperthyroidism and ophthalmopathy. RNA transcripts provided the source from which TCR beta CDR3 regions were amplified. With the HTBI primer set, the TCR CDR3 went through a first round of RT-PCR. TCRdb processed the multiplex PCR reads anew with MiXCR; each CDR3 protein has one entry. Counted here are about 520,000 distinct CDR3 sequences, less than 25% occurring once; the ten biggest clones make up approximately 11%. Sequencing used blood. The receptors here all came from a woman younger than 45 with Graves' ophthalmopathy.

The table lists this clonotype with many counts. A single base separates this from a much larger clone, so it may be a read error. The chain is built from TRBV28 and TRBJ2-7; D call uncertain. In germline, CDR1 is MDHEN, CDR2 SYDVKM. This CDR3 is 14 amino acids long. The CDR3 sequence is CASRQNLAFYKQYF. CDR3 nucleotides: TGTGCCAGCAGACAAAATCTGGCGTTCTACAAGCAGTACTTC.

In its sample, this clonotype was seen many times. The CDR3 sequence is CASSWGTGLFGYTF. CDR3 sequence (DNA): TGTGCCAGCAGCTGGGGGACAGGGTTATTTGGCTACACCTTC. The V gene is TRBV7-8, the J gene TRBJ1-2; 9 bases match TRBD1. Germline V CDR1 and CDR2: SGHVS, FQNEAQ. V shed 4 bases, J shed 7 bases, and the junction held 7 bases outside the gene matches. The CDR3 totals 14 residues.

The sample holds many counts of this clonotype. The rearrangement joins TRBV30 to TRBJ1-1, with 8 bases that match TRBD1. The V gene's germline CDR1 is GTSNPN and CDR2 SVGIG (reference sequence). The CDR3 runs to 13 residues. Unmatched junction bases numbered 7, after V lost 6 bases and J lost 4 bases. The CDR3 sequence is CACSRGPRTEAFF. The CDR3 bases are TGTGCCTGCTCCAGGGGGCCACGCACTGAAGCTTTCTTT.

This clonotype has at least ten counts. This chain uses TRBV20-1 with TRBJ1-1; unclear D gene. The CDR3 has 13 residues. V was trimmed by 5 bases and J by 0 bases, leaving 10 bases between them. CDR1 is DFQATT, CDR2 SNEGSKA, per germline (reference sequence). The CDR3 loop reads CSAQRSMNTEAFF. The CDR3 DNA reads TGCAGTGCTCAGCGGTCTATGAACACTGAAGCTTTCTTT.

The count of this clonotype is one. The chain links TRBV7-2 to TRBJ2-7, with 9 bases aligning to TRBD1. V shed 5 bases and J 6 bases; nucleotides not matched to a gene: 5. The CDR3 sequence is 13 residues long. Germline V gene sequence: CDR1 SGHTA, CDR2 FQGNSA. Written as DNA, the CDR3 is TGTGCCAGCAGCCCGACAGGGGGTCTCGAGCAGTACTTC. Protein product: CASSPTGGLEQYF.

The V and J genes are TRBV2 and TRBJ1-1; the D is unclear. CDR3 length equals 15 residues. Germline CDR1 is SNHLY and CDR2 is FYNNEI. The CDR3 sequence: CASGLFRGANTEAFF. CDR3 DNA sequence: TGTGCTAGTGGTTTGTTTCGGGGTGCGAACACTGAAGCTTTCTTT.

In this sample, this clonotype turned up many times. CDR3 DNA: TGTGCCAGTAGTCAGGTGGCAGGGGTCAATCAGCCCCAGCATTTT. Amino acids: CASSQVAGVNQPQHF. This chain links TRBV19 with TRBJ1-5; TRBD1 might be the D (6 bases). This CDR3 contains 15 residues. Germline lookup yields CDR1 LNHDA and CDR2 SQIVND (reference sequence). The V end lost 5 bases, the J end lost 3 bases, and 14 bases lay between the germline ends. Looking up the rest from reference TRBV19 and TRBJ1-5 gives the full variable domain: DGGITQSPKYLFRKEGQNVTLSCEQNLNHDAMYWYRQDPGQGLRLIYYSQIVNDFQKGDIAEGYSVSREKKESFPLTVTSAQKNPTAFYLCASSQVAGVNQPQHFGDGTRLSIL.

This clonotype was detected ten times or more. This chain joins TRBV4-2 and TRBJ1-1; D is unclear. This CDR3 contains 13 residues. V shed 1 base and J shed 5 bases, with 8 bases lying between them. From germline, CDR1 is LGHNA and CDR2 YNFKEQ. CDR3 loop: CASSQVAGTEAFF. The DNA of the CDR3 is TGTGCCAGCAGCCAAGTTGCGGGGACTGAAGCTTTCTTT.

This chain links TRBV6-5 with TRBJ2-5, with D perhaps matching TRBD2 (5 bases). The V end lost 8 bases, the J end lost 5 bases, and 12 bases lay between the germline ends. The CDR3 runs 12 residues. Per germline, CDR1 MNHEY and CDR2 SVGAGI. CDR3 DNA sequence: TGTGCCAGCTTCCCTGGCGGGGAGACCCAGTACTTC. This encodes CASFPGGETQYF.

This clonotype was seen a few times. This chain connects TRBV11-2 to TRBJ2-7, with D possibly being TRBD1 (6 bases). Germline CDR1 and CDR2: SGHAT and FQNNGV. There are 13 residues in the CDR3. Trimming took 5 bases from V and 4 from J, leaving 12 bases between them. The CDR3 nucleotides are TGTGCCAGCAGCCCGGGACATCGATACGAGCAGTACTTC. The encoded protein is CASSPGHRYEQYF.

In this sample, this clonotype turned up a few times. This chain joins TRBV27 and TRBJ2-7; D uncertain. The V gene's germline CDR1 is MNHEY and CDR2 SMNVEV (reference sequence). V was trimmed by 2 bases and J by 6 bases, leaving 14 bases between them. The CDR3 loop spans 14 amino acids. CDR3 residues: CASSLRSTSGEQYF. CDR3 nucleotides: TGTGCCAGCAGTTTAAGGAGCACTTCCGGCGAGCAGTACTTC.

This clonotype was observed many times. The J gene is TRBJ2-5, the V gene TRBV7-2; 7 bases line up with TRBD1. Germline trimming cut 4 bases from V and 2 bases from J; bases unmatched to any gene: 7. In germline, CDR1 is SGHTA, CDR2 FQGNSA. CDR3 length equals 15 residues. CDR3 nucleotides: TGTGCCAGCAGCTCACGCTGGGGACAGCAAGAGACCCAGTACTTC. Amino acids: CASSSRWGQQETQYF. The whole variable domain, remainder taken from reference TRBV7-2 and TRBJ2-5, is GAGVSQSPSNKVTEKGKDVELRCDPISGHTALYWYRQSLGQGLEFLIYFQGNSAPDKSGLPSDRFSAERTGGSVSTLTIQRTQQEDSAVYLCASSSRWGQQETQYFGPGTRLLVL.

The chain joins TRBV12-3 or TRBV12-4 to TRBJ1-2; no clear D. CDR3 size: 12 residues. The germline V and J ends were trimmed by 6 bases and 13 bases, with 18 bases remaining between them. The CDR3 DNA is TGTGCCAGCAGCACCCGGGGAGTAATCGGCACCTTC. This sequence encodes CASSTRGVIGTF.

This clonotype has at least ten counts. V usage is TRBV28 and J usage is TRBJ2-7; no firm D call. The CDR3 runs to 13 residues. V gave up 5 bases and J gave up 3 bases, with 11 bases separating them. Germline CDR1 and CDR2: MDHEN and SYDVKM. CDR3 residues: CASSTIDIYEQYF. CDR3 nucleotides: TGTGCCAGCAGTACGATCGACATCTACGAGCAGTACTTC.

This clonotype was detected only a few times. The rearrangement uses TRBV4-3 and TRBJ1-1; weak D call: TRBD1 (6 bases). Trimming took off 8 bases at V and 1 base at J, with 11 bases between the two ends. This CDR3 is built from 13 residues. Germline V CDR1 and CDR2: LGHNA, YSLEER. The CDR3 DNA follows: TGCGCCAGCCCCGCGACAGGGAACACTGAAGCTTTCTTT. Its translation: CASPATGNTEAFF.

For the CDR3, the DNA is TGCAGTGCTGGGGGTAGCGGGGGTAGCTGCGAGCAGTACTTC. Translating it yields CSAGGSGGSCEQYF. The chain has TRBV20-1 and TRBJ2-7, with TRBD2 matching 9 bases. The CDR3 sequence is 14 residues long. CDR1 DFQATT and CDR2 SNEGSKA come from the germline V gene (reference sequence). V was pared by 5 bases and J by 6 bases, with 11 bases of the junction left unmatched.

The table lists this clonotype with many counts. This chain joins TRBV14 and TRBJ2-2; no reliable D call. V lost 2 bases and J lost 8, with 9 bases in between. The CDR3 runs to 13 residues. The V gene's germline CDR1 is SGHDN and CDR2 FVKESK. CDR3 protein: CASSQNWWGELFF. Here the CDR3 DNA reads TGTGCCAGCAGCCAAAACTGGTGGGGGGAGCTGTTTTTT. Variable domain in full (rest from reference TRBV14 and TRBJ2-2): EAGVTQFPSHSVIEKGQTVTLRCDPISGHDNLYWYRRVMGKEIKFLLHFVKESKQDESGMPNNRFLAERTGGTYSTLKVQPAELEDSGVYFCASSQNWWGELFFGEGSRLTVL.

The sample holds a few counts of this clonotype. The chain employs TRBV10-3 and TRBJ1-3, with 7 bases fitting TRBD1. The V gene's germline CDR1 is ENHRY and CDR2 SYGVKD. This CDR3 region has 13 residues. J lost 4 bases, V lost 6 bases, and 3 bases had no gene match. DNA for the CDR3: TGTGCCATCAGGACAGGGTCAGGAAACACCATATATTTT. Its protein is CAIRTGSGNTIYF.